The clone carrying this T cell receptor beta chain has ten or more counts. The antigen remains undetermined. The data originate from a study of CD8 T cells in ankylosing spondylitis. MiXCR, run by TCRdb on the 5' RACE reads, gives a single entry per CDR3 protein. The table records about 220,000 distinct CDR3 sequences, 10% of them present only once. Study findings and constraints: A motif in TCR beta, a set of roughly eight highly homologous variants, appeared characteristic of ankylosing spondylitis blood.

In germline, CDR1 is MNHNS, CDR2 SASEGT. Deletions cut 5 bases from V and 4 bases from J, with 20 bases between. The CDR3 consists of 16 residues. The receptor's source is a male donor with ankylosing spondylitis or in good health (not recorded which). The chain links TRBV6-1 to TRBJ1-2; D not certain. Material: blood, either unsorted or a sorted T cell fraction (not recorded which). The CDR3 DNA reads as TGTGCCAGCAGTCCCCGTCTATCTCTGGTTGGCTATGGCTACACCTTC. Its protein product is CASSPRLSLVGYGYTF.